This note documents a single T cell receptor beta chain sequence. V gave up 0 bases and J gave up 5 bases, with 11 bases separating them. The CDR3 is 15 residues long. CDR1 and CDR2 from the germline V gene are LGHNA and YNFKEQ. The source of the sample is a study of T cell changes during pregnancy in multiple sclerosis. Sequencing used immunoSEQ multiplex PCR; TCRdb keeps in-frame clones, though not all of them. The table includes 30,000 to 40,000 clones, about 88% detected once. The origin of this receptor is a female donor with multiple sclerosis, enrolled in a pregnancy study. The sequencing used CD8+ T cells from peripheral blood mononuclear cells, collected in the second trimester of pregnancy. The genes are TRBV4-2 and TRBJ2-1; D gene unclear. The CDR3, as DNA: TGTGCCAGCAGCCAAGATCCTTCGCTAAACAATGAGCAGTTCTTC. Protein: CASSQDPSLNNEQFF.